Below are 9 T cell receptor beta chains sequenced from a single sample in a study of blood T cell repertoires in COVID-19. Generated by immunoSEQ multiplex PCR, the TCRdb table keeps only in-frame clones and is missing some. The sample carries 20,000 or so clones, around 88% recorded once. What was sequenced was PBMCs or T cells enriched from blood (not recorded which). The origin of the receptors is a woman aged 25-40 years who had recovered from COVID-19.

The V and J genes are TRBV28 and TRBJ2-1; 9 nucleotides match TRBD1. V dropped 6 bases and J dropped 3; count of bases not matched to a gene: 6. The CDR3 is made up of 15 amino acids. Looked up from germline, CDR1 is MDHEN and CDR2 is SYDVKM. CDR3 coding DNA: TGTGCCAGCAGCCCCCGGACAGGGGTCTACAATGAGCAGTTCTTC. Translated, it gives CASSPRTGVYNEQFF. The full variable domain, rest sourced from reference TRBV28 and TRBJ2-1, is DVKVTQSSRYLVKRTGEKVFLECVQDMDHENMFWYRQDPGLGLRLIYFSYDVKMKEKGDIPEGYSVSREKKERFSLILESASTNQTSMYLCASSPRTGVYNEQFFGPGTRLTVL.

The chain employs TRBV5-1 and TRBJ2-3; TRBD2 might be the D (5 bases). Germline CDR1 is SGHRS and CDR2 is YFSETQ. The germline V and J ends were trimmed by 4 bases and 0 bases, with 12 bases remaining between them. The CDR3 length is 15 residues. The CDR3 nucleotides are TGCGCCAGCAGCCATGAGGGCCGGAGCACAGATACGCAGTATTTT. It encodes CASSHEGRSTDTQYF.

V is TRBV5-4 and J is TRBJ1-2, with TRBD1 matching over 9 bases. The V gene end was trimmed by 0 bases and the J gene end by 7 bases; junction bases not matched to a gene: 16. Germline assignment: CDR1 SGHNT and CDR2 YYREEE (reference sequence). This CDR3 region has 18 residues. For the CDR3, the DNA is TGTGCCAGCAGCTTGGGGACGGGACAGGGATCCCATGGCTTTGGCTACACCTTC. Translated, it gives CASSLGTGQGSHGFGYTF.

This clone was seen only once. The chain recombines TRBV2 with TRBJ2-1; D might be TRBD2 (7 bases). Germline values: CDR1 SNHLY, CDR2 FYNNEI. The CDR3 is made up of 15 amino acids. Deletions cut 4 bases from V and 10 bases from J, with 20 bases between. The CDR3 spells CASSVGGGASREQFF. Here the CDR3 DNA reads TGTGCCAGCAGTGTGGGAGGGGGTGCGTCGAGGGAGCAGTTCTTC.

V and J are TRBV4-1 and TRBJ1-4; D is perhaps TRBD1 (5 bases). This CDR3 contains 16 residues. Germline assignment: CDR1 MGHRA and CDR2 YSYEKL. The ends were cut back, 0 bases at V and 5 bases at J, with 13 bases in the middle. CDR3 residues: CASSQEGVGQNEKLFF. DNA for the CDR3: TGCGCCAGCAGCCAAGAAGGGGTGGGCCAAAATGAAAAACTGTTTTTT.

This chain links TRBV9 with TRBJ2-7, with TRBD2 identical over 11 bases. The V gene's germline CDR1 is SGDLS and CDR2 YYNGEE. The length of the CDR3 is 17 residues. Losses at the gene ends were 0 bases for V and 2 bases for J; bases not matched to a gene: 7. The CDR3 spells CASSVGPSGGLTYEQYF. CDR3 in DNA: TGTGCCAGCAGCGTAGGTCCTAGCGGGGGGTTAACCTACGAGCAGTACTTC.

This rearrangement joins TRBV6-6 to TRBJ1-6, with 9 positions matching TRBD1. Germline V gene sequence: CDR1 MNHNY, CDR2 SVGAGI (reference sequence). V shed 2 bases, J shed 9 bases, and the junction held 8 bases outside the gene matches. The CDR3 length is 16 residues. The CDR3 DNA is TGTGCCAGCAGTTACGACCAAGGGACAGGGAGTTCACCCCTCCACTTT. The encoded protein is CASSYDQGTGSSPLHF.

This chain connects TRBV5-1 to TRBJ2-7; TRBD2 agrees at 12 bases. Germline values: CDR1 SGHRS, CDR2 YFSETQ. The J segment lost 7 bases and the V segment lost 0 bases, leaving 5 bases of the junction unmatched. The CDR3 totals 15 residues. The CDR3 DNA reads TGCGCCAGCAGCTTGGCTAGCGGGGGGGATCAAGAGCAGTACTTC. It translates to CASSLASGGDQEQYF.

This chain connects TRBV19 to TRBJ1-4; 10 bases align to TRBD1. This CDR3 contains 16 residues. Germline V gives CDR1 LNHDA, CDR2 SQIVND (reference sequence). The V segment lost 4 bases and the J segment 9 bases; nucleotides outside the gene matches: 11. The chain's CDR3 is CASSKGTGVREKKLFF. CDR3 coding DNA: TGTGCCAGTAGTAAAGGGACAGGGGTGAGGGAGAAAAAACTGTTTTTT. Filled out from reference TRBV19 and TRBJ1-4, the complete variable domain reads DGGITQSPKYLFRKEGQNVTLSCEQNLNHDAMYWYRQDPGQGLRLIYYSQIVNDFQKGDIAEGYSVSREKKESFPLTVTSAQKNPTAFYLCASSKGTGVREKKLFFGSGTQLSVL.